This is a list of T cell receptor beta chains from one sample in a study of blood T cell repertoires in COVID-19. Sequencing was performed with immunoSEQ multiplex PCR; in TCRdb, only in-frame clones are kept and a portion is missing. The sample holds 40,000 to 50,000 clones, around 86% seen once. Input material: peripheral blood. These receptors all come from a human donor in a cohort sampled during active COVID-19. Each CDR3 is given with its conserved first and last residue. Fields, in order: clone size, D gene, J gene, V gene, CDR3 length, CDR3 protein, CDR3 DNA. D genes are given only for firm matches. The size of a clone is reported for some rows only, either as once, few or many, or as a class for expanded clones.

size: -
D: -
J: TRBJ2-7
V: TRBV5-6
length: 12
CDR3: CASSLGDGEQYF
DNA: TGTGCCAGCAGCTTGGGCGACGGGGAGCAGTACTTC

size: -
D: -
J: TRBJ1-2
V: TRBV21-1
length: 19
CDR3: CASSKTKNPRGTVNYGYTF
DNA: TGTGCCAGCAGCAAAACCAAAAACCCCCGCGGGACTGTTAACTATGGCTACACCTTC

size: -
D: -
J: TRBJ2-1
V: TRBV20-1
length: 14
CDR3: CSATDSAEGIQQFF
DNA: TGCAGTGCTACTGACTCGGCGGAGGGTATACAGCAGTTCTTC

size: -
D: TRBD1
J: TRBJ2-7
V: TRBV5-1
length: 14
CDR3: CASSLGQGFDEQYF
DNA: TGCGCCAGCAGCTTGGGACAGGGGTTCGACGAGCAGTACTTC

size: -
D: -
J: TRBJ2-7
V: TRBV3-1/TRBV3-2
length: 14
CDR3: CASSQDAVSYEQYF
DNA: TGTGCCAGCAGCCAAGATGCGGTCTCCTACGAGCAGTACTTC

size: -
D: TRBD1
J: TRBJ1-2
V: TRBV29-1
length: 12
CDR3: CSASEGAYGYTF
DNA: TGCAGCGCCAGCGAGGGGGCTTATGGCTACACCTTC

size: -
D: -
J: TRBJ1-2
V: TRBV6-2/TRBV6-3
length: 14
CDR3: CASSLTHEPYGYTF
DNA: TGTGCCAGCAGTTTAACACACGAACCTTATGGCTACACCTTC

size: -
D: TRBD1
J: TRBJ1-6
V: TRBV10-3
length: 17
CDR3: CAISVGNQGAGDSPLHF
DNA: TGTGCCATCAGTGTTGGGAATCAGGGGGCCGGGGATTCACCCCTCCACTTT

size: -
D: -
J: TRBJ1-5
V: TRBV3-1/TRBV3-2
length: 15
CDR3: CASSQDARGNQPQHF
DNA: TGTGCCAGCAGCCAAGATGCGCGAGGCAATCAGCCCCAGCATTTT

size: -
D: TRBD1
J: TRBJ1-2
V: TRBV5-1
length: 15
CDR3: CASSLGTGGAYGYTF
DNA: TGCGCCAGCAGCTTGGGGACAGGGGGCGCCTATGGCTACACCTTC

size: -
D: -
J: TRBJ1-5
V: TRBV6-1
length: 15
CDR3: CASSEMGTLNQPQHF
DNA: TGTGCCAGCAGTGAAATGGGGACACTCAATCAGCCCCAGCATTTT

size: -
D: TRBD1
J: TRBJ1-2
V: TRBV7-2
length: 16
CDR3: CASSLDQATGNYGYTF
DNA: TGTGCCAGCAGCTTAGACCAAGCGACAGGGAACTATGGCTACACCTTC

size: -
D: -
J: TRBJ1-3
V: TRBV5-1
length: 16
CDR3: CASSLEAGQDGNTIYF
DNA: TGCGCCAGCAGCTTGGAGGCAGGGCAAGATGGAAACACCATATATTTT

size: once
D: -
J: TRBJ1-1
V: TRBV12-3/TRBV12-4
length: 11
CDR3: CASSIRGEAFF
DNA: TGTGCCAGCAGCATTAGGGGAGAAGCTTTCTTT

size: -
D: TRBD2
J: TRBJ2-7
V: TRBV11-2
length: 15
CDR3: CASSLVDSGAYEQYF
DNA: TGTGCCAGCAGCTTAGTGGATAGCGGGGCTTACGAGCAGTACTTC

size: once
D: TRBD1
J: TRBJ1-1
V: TRBV12-3/TRBV12-4
length: 13
CDR3: CASKGQGNSEAFF
DNA: TGTGCCAGCAAGGGACAGGGGAACTCTGAAGCTTTCTTT

size: -
D: TRBD2
J: TRBJ2-5
V: TRBV15
length: 14
CDR3: CATSLRGAYETQYF
DNA: TGTGCCACCAGCCTGCGGGGGGCCTATGAGACCCAGTACTTC

size: -
D: -
J: TRBJ1-1
V: TRBV5-6
length: 13
CDR3: CASSRRGGAEAFF
DNA: TGTGCCAGCAGTCGACGTGGCGGCGCTGAAGCTTTCTTT

size: -
D: -
J: TRBJ1-6
V: TRBV6-2/TRBV6-3
length: 18
CDR3: CASSSFDVRSSYNSPLHF
DNA: TGTGCCAGCAGTTCGTTCGATGTACGGAGCTCCTATAATTCACCCCTCCACTTT

size: -
D: -
J: TRBJ2-3
V: TRBV7-9
length: 16
CDR3: CASSARQTQGPDTQYF
DNA: TGTGCCAGCAGCGCAAGACAAACACAGGGTCCAGATACGCAGTATTTT

size: -
D: -
J: TRBJ1-6
V: TRBV11-2
length: 16
CDR3: CASSLQVATANSPLHF
DNA: TGTGCCAGCAGCTTACAAGTCGCCACCGCGAATTCACCCCTCCACTTT

size: -
D: -
J: TRBJ2-2
V: TRBV9
length: 13
CDR3: CASSYRTSLELFF
DNA: TGTGCCAGCAGCTACAGGACAAGTTTGGAGCTGTTTTTT

size: -
D: TRBD1
J: TRBJ1-4
V: TRBV6-5
length: 14
CDR3: CASRFGTGNEKLFF
DNA: TGTGCCAGCAGGTTCGGGACAGGGAATGAAAAACTGTTTTTT

size: -
D: TRBD1
J: TRBJ2-1
V: TRBV11-2
length: 17
CDR3: CASSLDRGTGTDNEQFF
DNA: TGTGCCAGCAGCTTAGATCGGGGGACAGGGACGGACAATGAGCAGTTCTTC

size: -
D: -
J: TRBJ1-1
V: TRBV6-5
length: 15
CDR3: CASRPLTRRDTEAFF
DNA: TGTGCCAGCAGGCCACTAACCAGACGGGACACTGAAGCTTTCTTT

size: -
D: -
J: TRBJ1-4
V: TRBV10-1
length: 15
CDR3: CASSESTGKGEKLFF
DNA: TGCGCCAGCAGTGAGTCGACAGGAAAAGGTGAAAAACTGTTTTTT

size: -
D: -
J: TRBJ2-7
V: TRBV18
length: 14
CDR3: CASSVAGDRREQYF
DNA: TGTGCCAGCTCGGTAGCAGGGGACCGGCGTGAGCAGTACTTC

size: -
D: -
J: TRBJ1-1
V: TRBV10-3
length: 14
CDR3: CAISELAGSTEAFF
DNA: TGTGCCATCAGTGAGTTAGCGGGATCCACTGAAGCTTTCTTT

size: -
D: -
J: TRBJ2-7
V: TRBV6-5
length: 15
CDR3: CASSYSPGGTYEQYF
DNA: TGTGCCAGCAGTTACTCGCCAGGGGGGACCTACGAGCAGTACTTC

size: once
D: -
J: TRBJ1-6
V: TRBV19
length: 15
CDR3: CASSVRGPGDSPLHF
DNA: TGTGCCAGTAGTGTTCGGGGTCCAGGGGATTCACCCCTCCACTTT

size: -
D: -
J: TRBJ1-1
V: TRBV18
length: 15
CDR3: CASSVQERMNTEAFF
DNA: TGTGCCAGCTCCGTACAGGAACGCATGAACACTGAAGCTTTCTTT

size: -
D: TRBD1
J: TRBJ1-1
V: TRBV2
length: 14
CDR3: CASSAQTGGSEAFF
DNA: TGTGCCAGCAGTGCACAAACAGGGGGCAGTGAAGCTTTCTTT

size: -
D: -
J: TRBJ2-7
V: TRBV13
length: 14
CDR3: CASSLGHGSYEQYF
DNA: TGTGCCAGCAGCTTAGGCCATGGGAGCTACGAGCAGTACTTC

size: -
D: TRBD1
J: TRBJ1-6
V: TRBV5-1
length: 15
CDR3: CASSSGQGSASPLHF
DNA: TGCGCCAGCAGCTCGGGACAGGGTTCAGCTTCACCCCTCCACTTT

size: -
D: -
J: TRBJ1-2
V: TRBV27
length: 15
CDR3: CASSPLRGGEDGYTF
DNA: TGTGCCAGCAGTCCCCTAAGGGGGGGCGAAGACGGCTACACCTTC

size: -
D: TRBD1
J: TRBJ2-7
V: TRBV19
length: 15
CDR3: CASSIPGQNVYEQYF
DNA: TGTGCCAGTAGTATTCCGGGACAGAACGTATACGAGCAGTACTTC

size: -
D: -
J: TRBJ1-1
V: TRBV9
length: 13
CDR3: CASSVAWNTEAFF
DNA: TGTGCCAGCAGCGTAGCTTGGAACACTGAAGCTTTCTTT

size: once
D: -
J: TRBJ1-2
V: TRBV2
length: 14
CDR3: CASSESRQTYGYTF
DNA: TGTGCCAGCAGTGAAAGTCGACAGACGTATGGCTACACCTTC

size: once
D: -
J: TRBJ2-7
V: TRBV3-1/TRBV3-2
length: 15
CDR3: CASSQVSNTVRSVYF
DNA: TGTGCCAGCAGCCAAGTTTCGAATACTGTGAGGTCGGTCTACTTC

size: -
D: -
J: TRBJ2-7
V: TRBV6-5
length: 14
CDR3: CASSTGGISYEQYF
DNA: TGTGCCAGCAGTACCGGGGGTATCTCCTACGAGCAGTACTTC

size: few
D: TRBD1
J: TRBJ2-7
V: TRBV28
length: 14
CDR3: CASTRQGWAYEQYF
DNA: TGTGCCAGCACCAGACAGGGTTGGGCCTACGAGCAGTACTTC

size: once
D: TRBD1
J: TRBJ1-4
V: TRBV19
length: 13
CDR3: CASSTGVREKLFF
DNA: TGTGCCAGTTCAACAGGGGTACGTGAAAAACTGTTTTTT

size: -
D: TRBD1
J: TRBJ1-1
V: TRBV6-2/TRBV6-3
length: 12
CDR3: CASSPGTGVAFF
DNA: TGTGCCAGCAGTCCCGGGACAGGGGTAGCTTTCTTT

size: -
D: -
J: TRBJ1-1
V: TRBV12-3/TRBV12-4
length: 13
CDR3: CASSREANTEAFF
DNA: TGTGCCAGCAGCCGCGAAGCCAACACTGAAGCTTTCTTT

size: -
D: TRBD1
J: TRBJ1-1
V: TRBV6-5
length: 14
CDR3: CASSYDRGIAEAFF
DNA: TGTGCCAGCAGTTACGACAGGGGGATTGCTGAAGCTTTCTTT

size: -
D: TRBD1
J: TRBJ1-3
V: TRBV6-5
length: 16
CDR3: CASSYGTGRTGNTIYF
DNA: TGTGCCAGCAGTTACGGGACAGGGAGGACTGGAAACACCATATATTTT

size: -
D: TRBD1
J: TRBJ1-4
V: TRBV4-3
length: 14
CDR3: CASSPGQGGEKLFF
DNA: TGCGCCAGCAGCCCCGGACAGGGAGGTGAAAAACTGTTTTTT

size: -
D: -
J: TRBJ2-7
V: TRBV4-3
length: 16
CDR3: CASSQDTKSNSYEQYF
DNA: TGCGCCAGCAGCCAAGACACAAAATCCAACTCCTACGAGCAGTACTTC

size: few
D: TRBD2
J: TRBJ2-2
V: TRBV4-3
length: 16
CDR3: CASSSRAGSNTGELFF
DNA: TGCGCCAGCAGCTCCAGAGCGGGGTCGAACACCGGGGAGCTGTTTTTT

size: once
D: -
J: TRBJ1-1
V: TRBV12-3/TRBV12-4
length: 13
CDR3: CASRELGSTEAFF
DNA: TGTGCCAGCAGGGAGCTCGGGAGCACTGAAGCTTTCTTT

size: -
D: TRBD1
J: TRBJ2-7
V: TRBV18
length: 16
CDR3: CASSRSLGTASYEQYF
DNA: TGTGCCAGCTCACGGAGTCTCGGGACAGCCTCCTACGAGCAGTACTTC

size: once
D: -
J: TRBJ2-7
V: TRBV6-5
length: 13
CDR3: CASSYSRAATEYF
DNA: TGTGCCAGCAGTTACTCGAGGGCGGCAACGGAGTACTTC

size: -
D: TRBD1
J: TRBJ1-3
V: TRBV7-9
length: 16
CDR3: CASSRYGTGSGNTIYF
DNA: TGTGCCAGCAGCCGTTACGGGACAGGGTCGGGAAACACCATATATTTT

size: -
D: TRBD1
J: TRBJ1-1
V: TRBV11-2
length: 14
CDR3: CASSYDRGKTEAFF
DNA: TGTGCCAGCAGCTATGACAGGGGGAAAACTGAAGCTTTCTTT

size: -
D: TRBD1
J: TRBJ1-1
V: TRBV6-5
length: 16
CDR3: CASSYSWGQTNTEAFF
DNA: TGTGCCAGCAGTTACTCTTGGGGACAGACGAACACTGAAGCTTTCTTT

size: -
D: TRBD2
J: TRBJ2-7
V: TRBV5-4
length: 16
CDR3: CASSRGGTSGGYEQYF
DNA: TGTGCCAGCAGCCGAGGAGGGACTAGCGGGGGTTACGAGCAGTACTTC

size: -
D: -
J: TRBJ1-1
V: TRBV13
length: 12
CDR3: CASNGGYTEAFF
DNA: TGTGCCAGCAACGGGGGGTACACTGAAGCTTTCTTT